Sequencing of this T cell receptor (beta chain) was carried out in a study of response to subunit inactivated influenza vaccine. Whole-study findings and limits: Researchers suggested that each seasonal influenza vaccination recruits few new T cells.

One entry per CDR3 protein, called by TCRdb with MiXCR from the RT-PCR reads. The sample has about 650,000 distinct CDR3 sequences, about 15% seen once. V shed 6 bases, J shed 7 bases, and the junction held 9 bases outside the gene matches. CDR1 is ENHRY, CDR2 SYGVKD, per germline. The CDR3 runs 13 residues. This clonotype showed up just a few times. What it recognizes is unknown. This TCR was sampled from a man between 50 and 59 years old who received an inactivated influenza vaccine. The chain carries TRBV10-3 and TRBJ2-7, with 7 bases aligning to TRBD1. The sequences come from PBMCs from blood, collected approximately 15 days before vaccination. In DNA form, the CDR3 reads TGTGCCATCAGCTCCTGGACAGGTCGAGAGCAGTACTTC. It specifies CAISSWTGREQYF.